A single sample is the source of the 13 T cell receptor beta chains below, sequenced in a study of memory CD4+ T cells and cytomegalovirus serostatus. The sort gate was single viable CD3+CD4+CD8-CD45RO+ cells for memory CD4+ T cells. The table came from immunoSEQ multiplex PCR; TCRdb's copy has only in-frame clones and leaves some out. The sample has 45,000 to 55,000 clones; 60% to 80% are singletons. Material: memory CD4+ T cells from blood. The receptor set was obtained from an adult in good health and CMV-seronegative.

In nucleotides, the CDR3 is TGTGCCTGGGGGAGACTAGCGGGAGTATTAGAGACCCAGTACTTC. This translates into CAWGRLAGVLETQYF. The rearrangement uses TRBV30 and TRBJ2-5; 12 bases fit TRBD2. CDR3 size: 15 residues. The V gene end was trimmed by 5 bases and the J gene end by 4 bases; junction bases not matched to a gene: 8. Germline loops: CDR1 GTSNPN, CDR2 SVGIG (reference sequence).

The chain combines TRBV9 with TRBJ2-1; 10 bases are a match to TRBD2. Germline lookup yields CDR1 SGDLS and CDR2 YYNGEE. Trimming cost V 3 bases and J 9 bases; bases outside gene matches: 12. This CDR3 has 16 amino acids. The CDR3, as DNA: TGTGCCAGCAGCGGAAGCGGGAGGGTATCCCTGGGTGAGCAGTTCTTC. Translating it yields CASSGSGRVSLGEQFF.

This chain links TRBV5-4 with TRBJ2-3; D may be TRBD1 or TRBD2 (5 bases each). V lost 4 bases to trimming and J lost 2 bases, with 23 bases between them. CDR3 length: 18 residues. Germline-derived CDR1 and CDR2 are SGHNT and YYREEE (reference sequence). The DNA for the CDR3 is TGTGCCAGCAGCCTGCGGCCCTTTCGGGACCGATACACAGATACGCAGTATTTT. Translated, it gives CASSLRPFRDRYTDTQYF.

This sequence joins TRBV7-3 and TRBJ2-2; D uncertain. Looked up from germline, CDR1 is SGHTA and CDR2 is FQGTGA. V lost 4 bases, J lost 0 bases, and 9 bases lay in between. This CDR3 has 15 amino acids. The CDR3 region has the DNA TGTGCCAGCAGCTCCCGACGGGCGAACACCGGGGAGCTGTTTTTT. This translates into CASSSRRANTGELFF.

The chain employs TRBV5-4 and TRBJ2-3; 7 nucleotides agree with TRBD1. V lost 4 bases to trimming and J lost 6 bases; unmatched junction nucleotides: 5. The CDR3 totals 13 residues. Germline CDR1 and CDR2: SGHNT and YYREEE (reference sequence). CDR3 in DNA: TGTGCCAGCAGCCGAGACAGGGCCGATACGCAGTATTTT. Protein product: CASSRDRADTQYF.

This clone showed up just once. The chain recombines TRBV11-2 with TRBJ2-3; D may be TRBD2 (5 bases). Germline V gene lookup returns CDR1 SGHAT and CDR2 FQNNGV. The CDR3 is made up of 15 amino acids. V gave up 1 base and J gave up 0 bases, with 8 bases separating them. In nucleotides, the CDR3 is TGTGCCAGCAGCTTAGGGCGGGTCAGCACAGATACGCAGTATTTT. It is translated as CASSLGRVSTDTQYF.

This chain links TRBV25-1 with TRBJ2-7; 8 positions agree with TRBD1. CDR3 size: 16 residues. CDR1 and CDR2 from the germline V gene are MGHDK and SYGVNS. The V and J ends lost 3 bases and 1 base, in that order; junction bases with no gene match: 8. DNA for the CDR3: TGTGCCAGCAGTGATCCGTCCCGGGACAGGTCCTACGAGCAGTACTTC. Translation: CASSDPSRDRSYEQYF.

This clone was seen a handful of times. The chain recombines TRBV7-9 with TRBJ1-1; a weak D match, TRBD1 (5 bases). Germline V lookup: CDR1 SEHNR, CDR2 FQNEAQ (reference sequence). V lost 5 bases and J 0 bases, leaving 13 bases between the germline ends. This CDR3 has 15 residues. The CDR3 spells CASSGDLTVNTEAFF. CDR3 bases: TGTGCCAGCAGCGGAGACCTGACAGTGAACACTGAAGCTTTCTTT.

The genes are TRBV6-1 and TRBJ1-1; D gene unclear. The CDR3 sequence is 13 residues long. V gave up 8 bases and J gave up 0 bases, with 10 bases separating them. The germline gives CDR1 MNHNS, CDR2 SASEGT. The CDR3 protein is CASRVLLNTEAFF. CDR3 nucleotides: TGTGCCAGCCGAGTTTTGTTGAACACTGAAGCTTTCTTT.

CDR3 coding DNA: TGTGCCAGCTCACCACGGGACACTAACACCGGGGAGCTGTTTTTT. Its protein is CASSPRDTNTGELFF. This chain joins TRBV18 and TRBJ2-2; possibly TRBD1 for D (6 bases). The CDR3 loop spans 15 amino acids. Trimming stripped 1 base from V and 2 bases from J, with 8 bases between. CDR1 and CDR2 (germline): KGHSH, LQKENI.

This chain connects TRBV10-3 to TRBJ2-6; D may be TRBD1 (5 bases). The CDR3 length is 16 residues. The V gene lost 3 bases and the J gene lost 1 base, with 10 bases spanning the gap. Germline V CDR1 and CDR2: ENHRY, SYGVKD. CDR3 bases: TGTGCCATCAGTGAATCTAGGGGTTCTGGGGCCAACGTCCTGACTTTC. It codes for CAISESRGSGANVLTF.

The CDR3 region has the DNA TGCGCCAGCAGTCTAAAGGGACTTGTCCCGCTTACCTACGAGCAGTACTTC. Its protein is CASSLKGLVPLTYEQYF. The rearrangement links TRBV23-1 to TRBJ2-7, with TRBD2 as a possible D gene (6 bases). TRBV23-1 is reported as an ORF; its role is uncertain. Trimming removed 4 bases from V and 2 bases from J, with 21 bases in between. The CDR3 sequence is 17 residues long.

V is TRBV30 and J is TRBJ2-2, with D perhaps TRBD1 (5 bases). Per germline, CDR1 GTSNPN and CDR2 SVGIG (reference sequence). The CDR3 consists of 14 residues. V was cut by 3 bases and J by 1 base, with 9 bases left in between. This CDR3 reads CAWRTERNTGELFF. The CDR3 DNA sequence: TGTGCCTGGAGGACAGAGAGGAACACCGGGGAGCTGTTTTTT. The variable domain in full, completed from reference TRBV30 and TRBJ2-2, reads SQTIHQWPATLVQPVGSPLSLECTVEGTSNPNLYWYRQAAGRGLQLLFYSVGIGQISSEVPQNLSASRPQDRQFILSSKKLLLSDSGFYLCAWRTERNTGELFFGEGSRLTVL.